This T cell receptor beta chain is drawn from a study of T cells in Graves' hyperthyroidism and ophthalmopathy. The V segment lost 7 bases and the J segment 6 bases; nucleotides outside the gene matches: 8. This CDR3 is built from 14 residues. Germline assignment: CDR1 SGHTS and CDR2 YDEGEE. TCR beta CDR3 sequences were amplified from RNA transcripts. RT-PCR in the first round (using the HTBI primer set) targeted the TCR CDR3. In TCRdb, the multiplex PCR reads were re-called with MiXCR into one record per CDR3 protein. The sample lists a few hundred thousand distinct CDR3 sequences; under 15% were seen once. Stable Graves' hyperthyroidism meant no ophthalmopathy progression within 18 months. Hyperthyroidism patients were newly diagnosed, had disease duration under 2 months, and were aged 18 to 65 years.

The clonotype comes from a woman in her thirties with Graves' hyperthyroidism. The V and J genes are TRBV5-8 and TRBJ2-1; 9 bases are a match to TRBD1. The source material was blood. The CDR3 nucleotides are TGTGCCAGCCAACGCGGACAGGGGCTCAATGAGCAGTTCTTC. It yields the protein CASQRGQGLNEQFF.